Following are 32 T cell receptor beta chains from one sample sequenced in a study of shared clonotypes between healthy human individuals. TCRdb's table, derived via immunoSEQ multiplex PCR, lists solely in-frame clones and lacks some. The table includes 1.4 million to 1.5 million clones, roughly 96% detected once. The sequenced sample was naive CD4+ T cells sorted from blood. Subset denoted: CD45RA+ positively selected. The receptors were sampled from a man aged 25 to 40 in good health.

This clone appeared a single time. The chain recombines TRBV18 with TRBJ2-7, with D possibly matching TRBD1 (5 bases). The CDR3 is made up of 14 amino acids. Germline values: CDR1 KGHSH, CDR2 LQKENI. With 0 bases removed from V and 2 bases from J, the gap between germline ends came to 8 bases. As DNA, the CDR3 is TGTGCCAGCTCACCACCAGAACAGGCCTACGAGCAGTACTTC. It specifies CASSPPEQAYEQYF.

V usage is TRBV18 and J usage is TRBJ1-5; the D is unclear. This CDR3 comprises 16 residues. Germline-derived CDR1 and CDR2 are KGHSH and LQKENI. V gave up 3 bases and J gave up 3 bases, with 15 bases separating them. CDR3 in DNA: TGTGCCAGCTCACCGGCGGGTTCTGACTTCAATCAGCCCCAGCATTTT. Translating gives CASSPAGSDFNQPQHF.

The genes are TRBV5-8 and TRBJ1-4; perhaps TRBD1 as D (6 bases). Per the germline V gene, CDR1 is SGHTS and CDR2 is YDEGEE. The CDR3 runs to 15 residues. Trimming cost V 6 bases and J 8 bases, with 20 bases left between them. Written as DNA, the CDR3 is TGTGCCAGCATCCAAAATTCCAGGAGGGGGGAAAAACTGTTTTTT. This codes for CASIQNSRRGEKLFF.

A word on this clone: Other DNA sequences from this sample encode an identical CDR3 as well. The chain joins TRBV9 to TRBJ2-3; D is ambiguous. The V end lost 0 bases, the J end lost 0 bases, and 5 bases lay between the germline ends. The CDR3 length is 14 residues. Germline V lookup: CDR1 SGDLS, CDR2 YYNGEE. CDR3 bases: TGTGCCAGCAGCGTAGTGGGTAGCACAGATACGCAGTATTTT. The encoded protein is CASSVVGSTDTQYF.

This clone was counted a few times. Here the CDR3 DNA reads TGCGCCAGCAGTCAATCGGACGGGATAAAGAATGAGCAGTTCTTC. Protein sequence: CASSQSDGIKNEQFF. The chain uses TRBV23-1 and TRBJ2-1; a weak D match, TRBD2 (5 bases). TRBV23-1 has ORF status, its function being uncertain. The CDR3 runs to 15 residues. Trimming left V 0 bases short and J 7 bases short, with 13 bases between.

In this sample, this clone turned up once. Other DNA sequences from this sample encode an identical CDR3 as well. CDR3 protein: CASSLGSETQYF. The CDR3 DNA reads TGTGCCAGCAGCTTAGGGTCGGAGACCCAGTACTTC. This chain uses TRBV7-8 with TRBJ2-5; D is unclear. Germline values: CDR1 SGHVS, CDR2 FQNEAQ. This CDR3 is 12 amino acids long. Trimming stripped 1 base from V and 5 bases from J, with 5 bases between.

The CDR3 sequence: CASSTHGGGGGELFF. The CDR3 DNA is TGTGCCAGCAGTACGCACGGAGGGGGCGGCGGGGAGCTGTTTTTT. V usage is TRBV6-1 and J usage is TRBJ2-2; weak D call: TRBD1 (7 bases). V shed 5 bases and J shed 7 bases, with 17 bases lying between them. This CDR3 has 15 amino acids. CDR1 MNHNS and CDR2 SASEGT come from the germline V gene.

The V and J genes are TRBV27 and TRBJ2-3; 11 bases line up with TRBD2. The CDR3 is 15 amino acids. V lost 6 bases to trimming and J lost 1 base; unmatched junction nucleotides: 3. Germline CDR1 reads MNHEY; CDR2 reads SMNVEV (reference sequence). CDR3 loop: CASSASGGRTDTQYF. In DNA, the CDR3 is TGTGCCAGCAGCGCTAGCGGGGGGCGCACAGATACGCAGTATTTT.

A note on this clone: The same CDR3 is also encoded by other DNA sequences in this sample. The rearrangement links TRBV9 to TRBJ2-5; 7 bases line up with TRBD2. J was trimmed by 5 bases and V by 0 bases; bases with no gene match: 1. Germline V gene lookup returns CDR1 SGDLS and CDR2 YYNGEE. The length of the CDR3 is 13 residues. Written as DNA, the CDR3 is TGTGCCAGCAGCGTAGGTAGCGGGGAGACCCAGTACTTC. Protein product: CASSVGSGETQYF.

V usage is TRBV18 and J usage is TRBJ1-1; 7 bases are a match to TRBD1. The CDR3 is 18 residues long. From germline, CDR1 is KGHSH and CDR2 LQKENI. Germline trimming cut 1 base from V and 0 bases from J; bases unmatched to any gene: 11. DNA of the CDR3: TGTGCCAGCTCACCACTTAGGGGGCGGGATTCTTTGAACACTGAAGCTTTCTTT. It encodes CASSPLRGRDSLNTEAFF.

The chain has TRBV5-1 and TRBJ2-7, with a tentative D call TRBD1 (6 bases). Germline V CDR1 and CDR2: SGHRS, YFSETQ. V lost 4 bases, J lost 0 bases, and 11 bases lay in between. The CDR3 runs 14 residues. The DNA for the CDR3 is TGCGCCAGCAGCCGAGGGGGTAACTCCTACGAGCAGTACTTC. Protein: CASSRGGNSYEQYF.

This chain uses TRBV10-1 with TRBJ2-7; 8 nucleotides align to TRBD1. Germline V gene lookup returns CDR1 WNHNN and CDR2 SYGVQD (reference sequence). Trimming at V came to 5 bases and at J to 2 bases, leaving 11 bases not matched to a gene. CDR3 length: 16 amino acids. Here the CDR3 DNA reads TGCGCCAGCAGTCCTGAAGGGACAGGCATTCCCTACGAGCAGTACTTC. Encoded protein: CASSPEGTGIPYEQYF.

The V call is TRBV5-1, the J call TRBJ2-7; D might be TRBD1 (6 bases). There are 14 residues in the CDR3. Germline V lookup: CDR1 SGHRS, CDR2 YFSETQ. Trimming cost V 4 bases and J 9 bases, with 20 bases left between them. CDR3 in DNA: TGCGCCAGCAGCGCTTTGGGACAACAAGAGGGGCAGTACTTC. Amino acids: CASSALGQQEGQYF.

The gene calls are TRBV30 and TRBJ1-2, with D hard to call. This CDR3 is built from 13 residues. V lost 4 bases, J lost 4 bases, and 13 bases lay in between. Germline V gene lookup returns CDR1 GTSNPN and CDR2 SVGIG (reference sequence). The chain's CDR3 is CAWNRVFGYGYTF. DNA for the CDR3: TGTGCCTGGAATCGGGTGTTCGGCTATGGCTACACCTTC.

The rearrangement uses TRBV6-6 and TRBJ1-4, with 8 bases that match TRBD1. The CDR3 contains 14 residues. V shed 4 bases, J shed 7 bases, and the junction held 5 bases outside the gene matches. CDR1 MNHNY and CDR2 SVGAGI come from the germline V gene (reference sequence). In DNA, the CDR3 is TGTGCCAGCAGTTGGACAGGGTTGCTTGAAAAACTGTTTTTT. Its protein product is CASSWTGLLEKLFF.

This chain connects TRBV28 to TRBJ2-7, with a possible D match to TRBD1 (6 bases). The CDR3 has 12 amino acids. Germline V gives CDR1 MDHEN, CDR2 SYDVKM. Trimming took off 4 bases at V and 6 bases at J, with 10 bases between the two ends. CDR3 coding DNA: TGTGCCAGCAGTTCAGCAGGGGTCGAGCAGTACTTC. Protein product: CASSSAGVEQYF. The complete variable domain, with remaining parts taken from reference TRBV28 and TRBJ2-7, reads DVKVTQSSRYLVKRTGEKVFLECVQDMDHENMFWYRQDPGLGLRLIYFSYDVKMKEKGDIPEGYSVSREKKERFSLILESASTNQTSMYLCASSSAGVEQYFGPGTRLTVT.

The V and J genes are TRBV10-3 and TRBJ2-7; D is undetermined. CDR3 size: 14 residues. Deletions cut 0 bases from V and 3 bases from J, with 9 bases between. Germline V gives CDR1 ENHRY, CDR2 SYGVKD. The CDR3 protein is CAISESATLYEQYF. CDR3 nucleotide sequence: TGTGCCATCAGTGAGTCGGCGACCCTCTACGAGCAGTACTTC.

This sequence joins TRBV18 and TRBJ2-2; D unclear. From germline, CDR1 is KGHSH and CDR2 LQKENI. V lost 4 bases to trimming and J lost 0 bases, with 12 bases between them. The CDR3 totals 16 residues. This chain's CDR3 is CASSRVVFSNTGELFF. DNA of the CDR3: TGTGCCAGCTCACGGGTGGTTTTTTCGAACACCGGGGAGCTGTTTTTT. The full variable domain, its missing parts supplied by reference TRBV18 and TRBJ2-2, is NAGVMQNPRHLVRRRGQEARLRCSPMKGHSHVYWYRQLPEEGLKFMVYLQKENIIDESGMPKERFSAEFPKEGPSILRIQQVVRGDSAAYFCASSRVVFSNTGELFFGEGSRLTVL.

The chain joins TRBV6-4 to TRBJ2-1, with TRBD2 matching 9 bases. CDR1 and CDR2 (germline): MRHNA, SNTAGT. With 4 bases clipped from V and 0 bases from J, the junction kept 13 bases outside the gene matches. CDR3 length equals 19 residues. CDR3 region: CASSALAGHLPSSYNEQFF. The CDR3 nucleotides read TGTGCCAGCAGTGCACTAGCGGGCCACTTACCGAGCTCCTACAATGAGCAGTTCTTC.

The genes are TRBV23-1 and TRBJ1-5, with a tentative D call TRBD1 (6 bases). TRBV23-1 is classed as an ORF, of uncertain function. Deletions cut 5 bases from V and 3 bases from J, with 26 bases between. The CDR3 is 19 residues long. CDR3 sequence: CASSDKPERAGAFNQPQHF. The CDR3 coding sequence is TGCGCCAGCAGTGACAAACCGGAGAGAGCAGGGGCCTTCAATCAGCCCCAGCATTTT.

The CDR3 sequence: CASSPSKNTGELFF. The CDR3 nucleotides are TGCGCCAGCAGTCCCTCCAAGAACACCGGGGAGCTGTTTTTT. This sequence joins TRBV23-1 and TRBJ2-2; D is unclear. TRBV23-1 is an ORF for which the function is uncertain. CDR3 length: 14 residues. Trimming took off 4 bases at V and 1 base at J, with 7 bases between the two ends.

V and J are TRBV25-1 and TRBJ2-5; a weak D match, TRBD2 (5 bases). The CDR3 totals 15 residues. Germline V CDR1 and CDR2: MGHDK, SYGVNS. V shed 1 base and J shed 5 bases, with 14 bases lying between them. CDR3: CASSESARGGETQYF. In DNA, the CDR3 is TGTGCCAGCAGTGAATCGGCCCGGGGTGGGGAGACCCAGTACTTC.

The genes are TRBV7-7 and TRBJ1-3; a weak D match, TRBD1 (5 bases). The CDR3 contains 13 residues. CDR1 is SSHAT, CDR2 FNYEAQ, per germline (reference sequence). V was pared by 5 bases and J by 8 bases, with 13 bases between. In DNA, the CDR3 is TGTGCCAGCAGCCCCCGCGTAGGGGACACCATATATTTT. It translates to CASSPRVGDTIYF.

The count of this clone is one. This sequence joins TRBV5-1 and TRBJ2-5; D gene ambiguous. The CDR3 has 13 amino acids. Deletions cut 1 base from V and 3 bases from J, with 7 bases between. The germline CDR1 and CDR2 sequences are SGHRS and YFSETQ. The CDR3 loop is CASSLWGEETQYF. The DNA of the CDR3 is TGCGCCAGCAGCTTGTGGGGTGAAGAGACCCAGTACTTC.

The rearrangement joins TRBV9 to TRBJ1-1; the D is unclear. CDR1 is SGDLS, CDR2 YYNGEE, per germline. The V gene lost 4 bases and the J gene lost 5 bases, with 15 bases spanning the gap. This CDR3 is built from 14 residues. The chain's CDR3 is CASSTREGETEAFF. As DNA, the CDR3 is TGTGCCAGCAGCACCCGGGAGGGTGAGACTGAAGCTTTCTTT.

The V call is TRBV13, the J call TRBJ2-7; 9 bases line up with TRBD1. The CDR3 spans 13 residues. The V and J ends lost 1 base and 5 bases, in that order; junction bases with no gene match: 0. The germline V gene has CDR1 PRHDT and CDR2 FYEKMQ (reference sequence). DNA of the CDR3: TGTGCCAGCAGCTTAGACAGGGGGCACGAGCAGTACTTC. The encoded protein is CASSLDRGHEQYF.

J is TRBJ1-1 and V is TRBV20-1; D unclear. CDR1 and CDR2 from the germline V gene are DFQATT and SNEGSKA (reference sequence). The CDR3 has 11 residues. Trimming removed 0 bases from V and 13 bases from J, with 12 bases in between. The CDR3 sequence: CSARDKRAVFF. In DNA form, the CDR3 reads TGCAGTGCTAGAGACAAAAGGGCCGTTTTCTTT.

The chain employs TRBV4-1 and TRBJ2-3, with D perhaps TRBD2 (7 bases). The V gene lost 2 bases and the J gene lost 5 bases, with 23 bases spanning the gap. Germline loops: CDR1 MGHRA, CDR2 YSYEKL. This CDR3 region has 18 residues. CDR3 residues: CASSQYWASGGRVDTQYF. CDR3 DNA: TGCGCCAGCAGCCAATATTGGGCATCCGGGGGGCGCGTAGATACGCAGTATTTT.

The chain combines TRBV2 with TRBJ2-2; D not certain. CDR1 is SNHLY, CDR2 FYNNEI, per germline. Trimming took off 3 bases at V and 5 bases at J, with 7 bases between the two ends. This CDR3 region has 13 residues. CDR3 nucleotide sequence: TGTGCCAGCAGTGAGACGAGGACCGGGGAGCTGTTTTTT. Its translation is CASSETRTGELFF.

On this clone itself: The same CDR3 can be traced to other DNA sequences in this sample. The DNA of the CDR3 is TGTGCCAGCAGATTGGGACAGGGTGCGTACGAGCAGTACTTC. Translation: CASRLGQGAYEQYF. V gene TRBV2 combines with J gene TRBJ2-7; 9 positions match TRBD1. The CDR3 totals 14 residues. Germline loops: CDR1 SNHLY, CDR2 FYNNEI. After removal of 6 bases from V and 4 bases from J, the junction contained 7 bases not matched to a gene.

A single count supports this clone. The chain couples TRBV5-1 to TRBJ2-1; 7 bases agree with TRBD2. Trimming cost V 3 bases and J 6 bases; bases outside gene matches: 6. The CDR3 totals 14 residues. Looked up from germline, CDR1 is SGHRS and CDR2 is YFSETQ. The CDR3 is CASSWTRRSNEQFF. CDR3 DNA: TGCGCCAGCAGCTGGACTAGACGATCCAATGAGCAGTTCTTC.

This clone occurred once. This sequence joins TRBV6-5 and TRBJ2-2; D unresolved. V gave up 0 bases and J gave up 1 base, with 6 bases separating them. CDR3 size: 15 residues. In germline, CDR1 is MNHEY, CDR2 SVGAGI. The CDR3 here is CASSYSSGNTGELFF. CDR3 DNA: TGTGCCAGCAGTTACTCGTCCGGGAACACCGGGGAGCTGTTTTTT.